The rows below give T cell receptor beta chains drawn from one sample of a study of blood T cell repertoires in COVID-19. Libraries were prepared by immunoSEQ multiplex PCR; TCRdb keeps only in-frame clonotypes and omits some of them. The sample lists around 250,000 clones, more than 75% occurring once. Specimen: peripheral blood. Source of these receptors: a woman aged 65 to 85 with active or convalescent COVID-19. CDR3s leave out the opening cysteine and the closing phenylalanine or tryptophan. D genes are given only for firm matches. For some rows the clone size is stated as once, few or many, or as a class when expanded; others skip it.

NA	TRBV14	NA	ASSFAPGDTEAF
TRBD1	TRBV7-9	NA	ASSMGQGGQPQH
NA	TRBV7-2	NA	ASSPTQGNSNQPQH
NA	TRBV19	once	ASRLEGGAGGNTIY
NA	TRBV7-9	NA	ASSFEVNTEAF
NA	TRBV11-2	NA	ASSPEGGAYNEQF
NA	TRBV18	NA	ASSPPQVSYEQY
NA	TRBV29-1	few	SVGTLEQF
NA	TRBV4-3	few	ASSRMRGGNQPQH
NA	TRBV6-2/TRBV6-3	few	ASSYERRGEKLF
NA	TRBV11-3	NA	ASSLGLGELF
TRBD1	TRBV6-5	NA	ASTPDRDPYNEQF
TRBD1	TRBV11-2	NA	ASSLGAGGIAGANVLT
TRBD1	TRBV10-3	NA	ATMGQGIETQY
NA	TRBV19	NA	ASTETGNLNTEAF
NA	TRBV27	NA	ASSLNRVGQPQH
TRBD1	TRBV27	NA	ASSSRGLTNEKLF
NA	TRBV10-3	NA	AISSPGTEAF
TRBD1	TRBV19	few	ASTHRGRGQPQH
NA	TRBV2	NA	ASRAVAPYGYT
NA	TRBV5-1	NA	ASSSDSRGYT
NA	TRBV7-9	NA	ASSRGDGGPDTEAF
NA	TRBV7-2	NA	ASSLGRVQPQH
TRBD1	TRBV24-1	NA	ATSDRGQGVYEQY
NA	TRBV20-1	NA	SASDSSEQF
NA	TRBV29-1	NA	SVEEGRPDSVEKLF
NA	TRBV2	NA	ASSFSRGTGELF
NA	TRBV2	NA	ASRARTASGLDTQY
NA	TRBV19	many	ASTPGSGRGSPLH
NA	TRBV10-3	NA	AIRGSGKNTEAF
NA	TRBV4-3	NA	ASSQVGRGALLF
NA	TRBV7-9	once	ASSFPQGVGNSPLH
NA	TRBV6-5	NA	ASSTGEAF
NA	TRBV6-2/TRBV6-3	NA	ASSLSRSSYNSPLH
TRBD1	TRBV7-2	NA	ASSLAPTGNGYT
NA	TRBV6-1	NA	ASSDTGGYT
NA	TRBV6-5	NA	ASSRGINTEAF
NA	TRBV14	NA	ASSQVLGGRNEQF